These 14 T cell receptor beta chains came from one sample sequenced in a study of T cell responses to AZD1222 COVID-19 vaccine. Method: immunoSEQ multiplex PCR; TCRdb's copy keeps in-frame clones and lacks some. The sample holds 80,000 to 100,000 clones, about 86% seen once. Sample: peripheral blood, taken 28 days after the second AZD1222 dose. These receptors all come from an adult who received the AZD1222 COVID-19 vaccine.

This chain joins TRBV3-1 (or the pseudogene TRBV3-2) and TRBJ2-7; D gene unclear. Germline lookup yields CDR1 LGHDT and CDR2 YNNKEL (reference sequence). V dropped 4 bases and J dropped 1 base, with 11 bases sitting between them. The CDR3 is 14 residues long. The CDR3, as DNA: TGTGCCAGCAGCCGACGCGGCAGATCCTACGAGCAGTACTTC. Translation gives CASSRRGRSYEQYF.

The chain combines TRBV28 with TRBJ1-5; 11 bases align to TRBD1. Germline V gene data show CDR1 as MDHEN and CDR2 as SYDVKM. The CDR3 is made up of 17 amino acids. V lost 6 bases, J lost 6 bases, and 13 bases stayed unmatched. The CDR3 bases are TGTGCCAGCAGCCCTAGGGGCGGGACAGGGGGATTTCAGCCCCAGCATTTT. It encodes CASSPRGGTGGFQPQHF.

The chain recombines TRBV5-1 with TRBJ2-3; 11 nucleotides align to TRBD2. From germline, CDR1 is SGHRS and CDR2 YFSETQ. CDR3 length: 16 amino acids. The J segment lost 2 bases and the V segment lost 3 bases, leaving 5 bases of the junction unmatched. CDR3 DNA: TGCGCCAGCAGCTCCGGGACTAGCGGAGACACAGATACGCAGTATTTT. Amino acid sequence: CASSSGTSGDTDTQYF. The whole variable domain, filled in from reference TRBV5-1 and TRBJ2-3, reads KAGVTQTPRYLIKTRGQQVTLSCSPISGHRSVSWYQQTPGQGLQFLFEYFSETQRNKGNFPGRFSGRQFSNSRSEMNVSTLELGDSALYLCASSSGTSGDTDTQYFGPGTRLTVL.

The table lists this clone with a count of one. J is TRBJ1-2 and V is TRBV28, with unresolved D. This CDR3 has 16 residues. CDR1 is MDHEN, CDR2 SYDVKM, per germline. Trimming removed 2 bases from V and 8 bases from J, with 21 bases in between. CDR3 loop: CASSLPSVYNLRGYTF. The CDR3 nucleotides are TGTGCCAGCAGTTTACCCTCAGTTTACAATTTGAGGGGCTACACCTTC.

The chain links TRBV7-2 to TRBJ2-5; D uncertain. The CDR3 has 13 residues. The V gene's germline CDR1 is SGHTA and CDR2 FQGNSA. Trimming took 8 bases from V and 1 from J, leaving 11 bases between them. The CDR3 region is CASQKGPQETQYF. CDR3 DNA: TGTGCCAGCCAAAAAGGGCCCCAAGAGACCCAGTACTTC.

The gene calls are TRBV5-5 and TRBJ1-1; 8 bases fit TRBD1. J gave up 6 bases and V 2 bases, and 12 bases lay outside the gene matches. The germline V gene has CDR1 SGHKS and CDR2 YYEKEE (reference sequence). The length of the CDR3 is 16 residues. The CDR3 sequence: CASSFEGGQVSAEAFF. In DNA form, the CDR3 reads TGTGCCAGCAGCTTTGAGGGGGGACAGGTGAGCGCTGAAGCTTTCTTT.

The genes are TRBV5-1 and TRBJ2-7, with 8 bases identical to TRBD1. Trimming removed 6 bases from V and 7 bases from J; junction bases left unmatched: 9. The length of the CDR3 is 13 residues. Germline V gives CDR1 SGHRS, CDR2 YFSETQ. In nucleotides, the CDR3 is TGCGCCAGCAACCCCGGGACAGGAGGGGAGCAGTACTTC. Protein sequence: CASNPGTGGEQYF.

The gene calls are TRBV28 and TRBJ1-4, with 8 bases that match TRBD1. V shed 5 bases and J 0 bases; nucleotides not matched to a gene: 2. The CDR3 loop spans 15 amino acids. CDR1 MDHEN and CDR2 SYDVKM come from the germline V gene. CDR3 nucleotide sequence: TGTGCCAGCAGTAACAGGGGGGCAACTAATGAAAAACTGTTTTTT. This codes for CASSNRGATNEKLFF.

The sample holds one count of this clone. The gene calls are TRBV24-1 and TRBJ2-7; D gene ambiguous. The V and J ends lost 9 bases and 2 bases respectively, with 10 bases between them. The CDR3 sequence is 12 residues long. Germline V gene sequence: CDR1 KGHDR, CDR2 SFDVKD. CDR3 sequence (DNA): TGTGCCACCCCATACAAACCCTACGAGCAGTACTTC. Translation: CATPYKPYEQYF.

This chain joins TRBV18 and TRBJ2-1; 7 positions agree with TRBD2. This CDR3 region has 16 residues. The germline CDR1 and CDR2 sequences are KGHSH and LQKENI. V was pared by 5 bases and J by 0 bases, with 7 bases of the junction left unmatched. CDR3 coding DNA: TGTGCCAGCTCATCCATCGGGAGGAGCTCCTACAATGAGCAGTTCTTC. Its translation: CASSSIGRSSYNEQFF.

DNA of the CDR3: TGTGCCAGCAGTGAAGGCGGGGGTGCCAACATTCAGTACTTC. Encoded protein: CASSEGGGANIQYF. This chain uses TRBV25-1 with TRBJ2-4; 7 positions agree with TRBD2. The CDR3 has 14 amino acids. Germline-derived CDR1 and CDR2 are MGHDK and SYGVNS. With V trimmed by 2 bases and J by 7 bases, 5 bases remained unmatched.

Remarks on this clone: This same CDR3 is encoded by further DNA sequences in the sample. This sequence joins TRBV25-1 and TRBJ1-2, with D perhaps matching TRBD1 (6 bases). CDR1 and CDR2 (germline): MGHDK, SYGVNS. V was pared by 2 bases and J by 2 bases, with 6 bases between. The CDR3 is made up of 13 amino acids. For the CDR3, the DNA is TGTGCCAGCAGTGAAACAGGGAACTATGGCTACACCTTC. Its protein is CASSETGNYGYTF.

The chain's CDR3 is CASSPDGRETQYF. The CDR3 nucleotides are TGCGCCAGCAGCCCCGACGGGCGGGAGACCCAGTACTTC. The V call is TRBV10-1, the J call TRBJ2-5; no reliable D call. The CDR3 contains 13 residues. Trimming removed 6 bases from V and 5 bases from J, with 13 bases in between. Germline CDR1 is WNHNN and CDR2 is SYGVQD (reference sequence).

The chain carries TRBV29-1 and TRBJ1-2; 7 bases map to TRBD1. Germline V CDR1 and CDR2: SQVTM, ANQGSEA. J was trimmed by 4 bases and V by 6 bases; bases with no gene match: 11. The CDR3 runs to 14 residues. This CDR3 reads CSVLQGQEVYGYTF. In nucleotides, the CDR3 is TGCAGCGTCTTACAAGGACAGGAGGTCTATGGCTACACCTTC.